One T cell receptor beta chain is described in this entry. What it binds is unknown. The entry originates in a study of T cell responses to AZD1222 COVID-19 vaccine. General study findings and limits: Repertoires were obtained only post-peak T cell response. The donor group comprised mostly white British people and more females; the analysis possibly underestimated clonal diversity. Unmutated regions of variants are reportedly targeted by nearly half of spike-specific TCRs.

TCRdb's copy holds only in-frame clones and misses some; the assay was immunoSEQ multiplex PCR. This table has 150,000 to 200,000 clones, 80% to 90% appearing once. This CDR3 is 11 amino acids long. CDR1 and CDR2 from the germline V gene are MDHEN and SYDVKM. The V gene lost 6 bases and the J gene lost 6 bases, with 6 bases spanning the gap. This rearrangement joins TRBV28 to TRBJ1-3; D is unresolved. The sequence came from an adult who received the MenACWY meningococcal vaccine as a control. The sample consisted of peripheral blood, taken 28 days after the second dose of the MenACWY control vaccine. The CDR3: CASSNINTIYF. CDR3 nucleotides: TGTGCCAGCAGCAACATAAACACCATATATTTT.